The 15 T cell receptor beta chains reported below all come from one sample, sequenced in a study of cytomegalovirus exposure and HLA in healthy donors. Assay: immunoSEQ multiplex PCR; the TCRdb copy retains only in-frame clones and omits some. This sample has 260,000 or so clones, with 87% found just once. The sample comprised PBMCs. Every receptor here comes from a man between 18 and 35 years old in good health and CMV-seronegative.

The chain joins TRBV5-1 to TRBJ2-1; 12 bases match TRBD2. Germline assignment: CDR1 SGHRS and CDR2 YFSETQ. The CDR3 spans 18 residues. V was pared by 1 base and J by 4 bases, with 9 bases of the junction left unmatched. The chain's CDR3 is CASSLRVASGGAYNEQFF. The CDR3 DNA follows: TGCGCCAGCAGCTTGAGAGTGGCTAGCGGGGGGGCATACAATGAGCAGTTCTTC.

This sequence joins TRBV9 and TRBJ2-5; 9 bases line up with TRBD1. V trimming: 3 bases; J trimming: 2 bases; junction bases outside the gene matches: 2. This CDR3 has 14 amino acids. Germline V gene data show CDR1 as SGDLS and CDR2 as YYNGEE. The CDR3 region is CASSADRGQETQYF. The CDR3, as DNA: TGTGCCAGCAGCGCGGACAGGGGACAAGAGACCCAGTACTTC.

J is TRBJ2-7 and V is TRBV5-4, with 11 bases identical to TRBD1. Germline CDR1 is SGHNT and CDR2 is YYREEE (reference sequence). Losses at the gene ends were 3 bases for V and 1 base for J; bases not matched to a gene: 3. This CDR3 spans 15 amino acids. The CDR3 nucleotides read TGTGCCAGCAGCTGGACAGGGGGCGCATCCTACGAGCAGTACTTC. Its translation: CASSWTGGASYEQYF.

The chain uses TRBV2 and TRBJ1-2; D might be TRBD1 (6 bases). Germline loops: CDR1 SNHLY, CDR2 FYNNEI. The CDR3 is 12 amino acids. Trimming removed 8 bases from V and 3 bases from J, with 10 bases in between. The CDR3 DNA follows: TGTGCCAGCGGGGGGGGCGACTATGGCTACACCTTC. This encodes CASGGGDYGYTF.

This clone was observed a few times. The J gene is TRBJ2-7, the V gene TRBV27; D possibly corresponds to TRBD1 (6 bases). Trimming shortened V by 8 bases and J by 2 bases, and 7 bases separated the two germline ends. Looked up from germline, CDR1 is MNHEY and CDR2 is SMNVEV (reference sequence). CDR3 length equals 11 residues. The chain's CDR3 is CASGQTYEQYF. CDR3 in DNA: TGTGCCAGCGGACAGACCTACGAGCAGTACTTC.

This clone was seen a handful of times. CDR3: CASSQSTRGCGAGGQYF. CDR3 nucleotides: TGCGCCAGCAGTCAATCGACGAGGGGTTGCGGAGCCGGGGGGCAGTACTTC. The chain carries TRBV23-1 and TRBJ2-7; D is possibly TRBD2 (6 bases). TRBV23-1 is treated as an ORF (open reading frame) with a function not yet certain. Deletions cut 0 bases from V and 9 bases from J, with 24 bases between. The CDR3 runs to 17 residues.

This chain connects TRBV6-5 to TRBJ2-7; 9 bases agree with TRBD1. Trimming cost V 5 bases and J 7 bases; bases outside gene matches: 12. The CDR3 consists of 15 residues. Germline loops: CDR1 MNHEY, CDR2 SVGAGI. This CDR3 is CASSNPRTGAWEQYF. Written as DNA, the CDR3 is TGTGCCAGCAGTAACCCCCGGACAGGGGCTTGGGAGCAGTACTTC.

This chain joins TRBV4-3 and TRBJ2-7; 9 positions match TRBD2. The CDR3 has 15 amino acids. The J segment lost 3 bases and the V segment lost 4 bases, leaving 7 bases of the junction unmatched. From germline, CDR1 is LGHNA and CDR2 YSLEER. The CDR3 loop is CASSLSGGEYYEQYF. The DNA of the CDR3 is TGCGCCAGCAGCCTTAGCGGGGGCGAATACTACGAGCAGTACTTC.

CDR3 protein: CASGLARGTEAFF. Written as DNA, the CDR3 is TGTGCTAGTGGCCTCGCCCGGGGCACTGAAGCTTTCTTT. The chain uses TRBV12-5 and TRBJ1-1; D is ambiguous. Germline CDR1 LGHNT, CDR2 FRNRAP. Trimming took 6 bases from V and 4 from J, leaving 12 bases between them. This CDR3 is 13 amino acids long.

This clone came up once. The genes are TRBV6-6 and TRBJ2-7, with TRBD2 matching 10 bases. The CDR3 is 14 amino acids. Looked up from germline, CDR1 is MNHNY and CDR2 is SVGAGI (reference sequence). Trimming at V came to 6 bases and at J to 5 bases, leaving 7 bases not matched to a gene. This CDR3 reads CASRQTSGAHEQYF. The CDR3 bases are TGTGCCAGCAGGCAAACTAGCGGGGCCCACGAGCAGTACTTC.

This clone has only one observation. The V and J genes are TRBV5-1 and TRBJ2-1; 8 bases are a match to TRBD2. The CDR3 extends over 14 amino acids. The V and J ends lost 3 bases and 8 bases, in that order; junction bases with no gene match: 7. Germline V lookup: CDR1 SGHRS, CDR2 YFSETQ. The CDR3 spells CASSWASGGDEQFF. In nucleotides, the CDR3 is TGCGCCAGCAGCTGGGCCAGCGGGGGAGATGAGCAGTTCTTC.

The gene calls are TRBV13 and TRBJ2-3; 7 bases map to TRBD2. With V trimmed by 3 bases and J by 2 bases, 5 bases remained unmatched. The CDR3 runs 15 residues. The germline V gene encodes CDR1 PRHDT and CDR2 FYEKMQ (reference sequence). CDR3 sequence reads: CASSFSGTTTDTQYF. Here the CDR3 DNA reads TGTGCCAGCAGCTTTTCTGGGACTACCACAGATACGCAGTATTTT.

This chain joins TRBV2 and TRBJ1-4; D gene ambiguous. The ends were cut back, 4 bases at V and 5 bases at J, with 17 bases in the middle. Germline V lookup: CDR1 SNHLY, CDR2 FYNNEI. This CDR3 has 16 residues. CDR3 sequence reads: CASSVNVPSLNEKLFF. The CDR3 DNA follows: TGTGCCAGCAGTGTCAATGTCCCGAGCCTAAATGAAAAACTGTTTTTT.

The chain carries TRBV5-1 and TRBJ2-7, with TRBD1 identical over 8 bases. The CDR3 covers 16 residues. CDR1 is SGHRS and CDR2 is YFSETQ in the germline V gene. V was clipped by 5 bases and J by 7 bases; unmatched bases: 17. CDR3 residues: CASRGITTGEGREQYF. The DNA of the CDR3 is TGCGCCAGCAGAGGGATAACGACAGGGGAAGGAAGAGAGCAGTACTTC. The variable domain in full, with the rest retrieved from reference TRBV5-1 and TRBJ2-7, is KAGVTQTPRYLIKTRGQQVTLSCSPISGHRSVSWYQQTPGQGLQFLFEYFSETQRNKGNFPGRFSGRQFSNSRSEMNVSTLELGDSALYLCASRGITTGEGREQYFGPGTRLTVT.

This clone showed up just once. The chain uses TRBV27 and TRBJ2-3; 7 bases fit TRBD1. The CDR3 is 15 amino acids. Germline loops: CDR1 MNHEY, CDR2 SMNVEV (reference sequence). Trimming removed 5 bases from V and 0 bases from J; junction bases left unmatched: 5. For the CDR3, the DNA is TGTGCCAGCAGTAGACAGGGCCCTAGCACAGATACGCAGTATTTT. Protein: CASSRQGPSTDTQYF.